This record covers a single T cell receptor (beta chain). This receptor's antigen is unknown. No quality values exist for individual bases; no much larger clone is one base distant. In total, 600 or so healthy bone marrow donors made up the cohort. All cohort members were sampled while nominally healthy, although unrecorded immune exposures were likely present. The donor tested CMV seropositive, placing the donor among the approximately 290 seropositive members of the cohort. Each donor provided a peripheral blood sample, and peripheral blood mononuclear cells were used for TCR beta sequencing. The Qiagen DNeasy Blood Extraction Kit was used to extract genomic DNA from the blood cell samples. The library relied on the immunoSEQ multiplex PCR assay. A mixture of 60 forward primers for TCR Vbeta segments and 13 reverse primers for TCR Jbeta segments was used in the multiplex PCR. The CDR3 region of rearranged TCR beta genes was amplified from genomic DNA by a multiplex PCR assay. On the Illumina HiSeq System, the amplified TCR beta libraries were sequenced as 87-base-pair reads. Processing in the source paper ran as follows. A later analysis tallied 75 million to 95 million unique TCR beta chains across the 640 or so repertoires, and approximately 11 million of those chains were shared by two or more donors. A nearest-neighbor algorithm error-corrected the raw reads and collapsed the reads into unique sequences, merging closely related sequences to remove PCR and sequencing errors. V, D and J gene segments were assigned by aligning CDR3 sequences to IMGT reference sequences. For a sequence to be retained, a match of at least six nucleotides was required to both a V gene segment and a J gene segment. A rearrangement counted as productive if the CDR3 had no stop codons and remained in frame with V and J, and every other rearrangement counted as non-productive. CDR3 was defined by IMGT convention, running from the second conserved V-encoded cysteine to the conserved J-encoded phenylalanine. In an earlier analysis of around 570 of the donors, sequences lacking an unambiguous match to a single V gene segment were excluded. An earlier analysis of 587 of the donors classified V segments as functional when productive rearrangements were above 56.7% and as segregating when the standard deviation between donors was above 5%. A statistical classification framework was built for diagnosing cytomegalovirus status from the catalog of TCR beta chain sequences. In a later analysis, V and J genes were assigned by comparing TCR nucleotide sequences against IMGT/GENE-DB human TR gene sequences. A later analysis assigned CDR3 sequences and most-parsimonious VDJ recombination scenarios with the TCRdist pipeline. A later analysis defined each TCR beta chain by its CDR3 amino acid sequence plus V-gene family, and excluded reads lacking a unique V-gene family. To address suspected cross-contamination and a sequencing artifact, a later analysis removed over 500 highly shared, low-generation-probability nucleotide sequences. For each public chain, a later analysis derived a clonal expansion index from normalized ranks of inferred template counts within each repertoire. In a later analysis, generation probabilities were computed with a VDJ recombination model fitted to out-of-frame rearrangements, and the resulting probabilities were checked against IGoR. In a later analysis, hypergeometric tests were used to score TCR-TCR, TCR-HLA and TCR-CMV co-occurrence, with a repertoire-size bias correction applied to TCR pairs. A later analysis estimated false discovery rates by permuting HLA or CMV assignments 20 times. In a later analysis, co-occurring TCRs were grouped using DBSCAN, and TCRdist sequence similarity was added for clustering within HLA-allele-positive subsets. Co-occurrence clustering excluded repertoires with fewer than 30,000 or more than 120,000 public chains, plus five with anomalous nucleotide sharing. This is the immuneACCESS table as TCRdb keeps it, with only in-frame sequences that have V and J called. A part of the clones is gone; compared with another copy, unresolved V genes explain less than half, and the rest is unexplained. The V and J calls and clone size were taken over from that table, and D and trimming were inferred from the DNA. Present in this sample are over 150,000 clones, roughly 80% of which were seen just once. The ten largest clones take up over 8.5% of the sample.

A distance of 8 bases separates the germline ends of V and J, which lose 3 bases and 5 bases respectively. For CDR1 and CDR2, the germline V gene (reference sequence) lists LNHDA and SQIVND. There are 13 amino acids in the CDR3, from cysteine to phenylalanine inclusive. Only the CDR3 portion is preserved as DNA: 39 bases, with reading frame beginning at the first base. The data were taken from a study of cytomegalovirus exposure and HLA in healthy donors (dated by TCRdb to about 2017). About the investigation overall: An earlier analysis of some 600 of the donors reported 276 Gb of sequence data and 90 million to 120 million unique TCR beta sequences obtained from approximately 180 million T cells. Among about 370 genotyped donors of the cohort, an average of around 250,000 unique TCR beta nucleotide sequences was sequenced per donor, of which roughly 18% were non-productive. Every repertoire in the discovery cohort had been generated on one and the same sequencing platform. The aim of the study was to test whether cataloging public T cell receptors could identify signatures of past pathogen exposure. Rather than drawing on any new phenotypic data, the later analysis identified candidate immune exposures from TCR beta sequences and the way those sequences occurred across donors. Donor age, sex, ethnicity and CMV serostatus were collected together with the repertoire data. To decide whether each TCR beta V gene segment behaved as functional or pseudogenic, an earlier analysis of some 600 of the donors relied on high-throughput TCR beta sequencing. In a later genetic analysis, genome-wide SNP genotypes for about three fifths of the 666 donors were used, and that subset was treated as a discovery cohort. To predict cytomegalovirus infection status, the study brought together high-throughput TCR immunosequencing, statistical association of individual TCRs with disease status, and machine learning. Of the 350 to 450 genotyped donors, 65% to 90% fell in the genetic ancestry cluster associated with self-reported Caucasian donors. Class I and class II HLA loci were covered by the typing at four-digit resolution. To study patterns of TCR occurrence, a later analysis re-analyzed previously published TCR beta repertoires from around 660 donors and added high-resolution HLA genotyping. The study used immunosequencing to profile the T cell repertoires of approximately 650 subjects and linked those repertoires to cytomegalovirus serostatus. Roughly five DR-DQ haplotypes were handled as single units for association and clustering, since linkage in the cohort was strong. An early release covering 550 to 650 HLA-typed donors comprised 250 to 350 gigabases of sequencing data and about 90 million unique TCR sequences. Typing coverage differed by locus: A, B, C, DRB1 and DQB1 were typed in roughly 620-630 donors, DQA1 in 500 to 550, DPA1 in some 600, and DPB1 in approximately 450. A separate validation cohort of roughly 120 different subjects was used in addition to the roughly 700-subject first cohort. The study at large found these results: Linkage disequilibrium might explain the correlated functional status among segregating V segments, but an unknown experimental factor could not be ruled out. A few of the identified cytomegalovirus-associated TCR beta chains were confirmed in vitro to be specific for cytomegalovirus antigens. Immune exposure information for the cohort was limited to CMV serostatus. In a later analysis, HLA-associated TCR beta chains showed more clonal expansion and lower generation probabilities than non-associated chains that were equally common. A later genetic analysis reported fewer N-insertions in productive TCRs among donors in an Asian-associated ancestry cluster than the approximately 670-donor mean. Most CMV-associated TCR beta chains appeared to be HLA-restricted in a later analysis, and the HLA associations seemed to be driven largely by CMV exposure. The earlier analysis of some 560 of the donors excluded some 16 rarely observed V segments, including chromosome 9 orphons, because counts were too low. An earlier analysis of approximately 530 of the donors showed that most TCR beta V segments appeared in productive rearrangements either about 87% or about 30% of the time, which broadly matched IMGT annotations. When HLA alleles, especially DR and DQ, strongly co-occurred, attributing TCR associations to individual alleles was difficult. At a false discovery rate of 0.05, a later analysis linked under 20,000 TCR beta sequences to specific HLA alleles. In a later analysis, the rate of TCR association differed among HLA loci, with DRB1 alleles having the most associated TCRs and HLA-C alleles having the fewest. It was suggested by the authors that the approach could potentially be generalized to other disease states and immunological phenotypes. Cytomegalovirus status was reported to be diagnosed by the classifier with high specificity and sensitivity in both the original and validation cohorts. In a later analysis, several top co-occurrence clusters were reported to appear linked to parvovirus B19, influenza, CMV and Epstein-Barr virus. A further reported finding was that TCR beta sequences accurately predicted the HLA-A and HLA-B alleles for most subjects in the first cohort. HLA typing was unavailable for some donors at each locus, so association tests used only the typed subset. Across donors, most TCR sequences were observed very rarely, whereas some public TCRs were present in many individuals. Some IMGT-functional V segments, including TRBV6-2 and TRBV6-3, could not be distinguished by the 87-base-pair reads and were therefore excluded. An association between a missense DCLRE1C variant and V-gene and J-gene trimming of TCR beta chains was found in a later genetic analysis and replicated in an independent cohort. In this cohort, only TCR beta chains were sequenced, and detectable features were limited by the absence of alpha or paired-chain data. A group of highly shared sequence variants was considered likely to be a technical artifact of the sequencing pipeline. Presence/absence analyses assumed roughly uniform sequencing depth across donors, an assumption that may not hold. The study gave a list of 150 to 200 TCR beta chains associated with cytomegalovirus.

The origin of this receptor is a man aged 50-60 years in good health and CMV-seropositive. Sequenced input: PBMCs. The rearrangement combines TRBV19 with TRBJ1-5, with no D gene named confidently. The CDR3 protein sequence reads: CASSIALDQPQHF. In nucleotide form, the sequence is TGTGCCAGTAGTATTGCACTTGATCAGCCCCAGCATTTT.